This record concerns one T cell receptor (beta chain) sequence. This sample also contains other DNA sequences that code for the same CDR3. Per the germline V gene, CDR1 is MDHEN and CDR2 is SYDVKM. J lost 5 bases, V lost 3 bases, and 3 bases had no gene match. This CDR3 region has 15 residues. The sample comes from a study of shared clonotypes between healthy human individuals. Libraries were prepared by immunoSEQ multiplex PCR; TCRdb keeps only in-frame clonotypes and omits some of them. The table records about 490,000 clones, around four fifths of them present only once. This TCR was recovered from a woman aged 40-49 years in good health. Some clones in this sample may be carry-over from other donors' samples. The sequencing input was PBMCs. The chain employs TRBV28 and TRBJ2-1; the match to TRBD2 covers 11 bases. The CDR3 DNA is TGTGCCAGCAGTTTCGGGACTAGCGGAAACAATGAGCAGTTCTTC. Translation gives CASSFGTSGNNEQFF.